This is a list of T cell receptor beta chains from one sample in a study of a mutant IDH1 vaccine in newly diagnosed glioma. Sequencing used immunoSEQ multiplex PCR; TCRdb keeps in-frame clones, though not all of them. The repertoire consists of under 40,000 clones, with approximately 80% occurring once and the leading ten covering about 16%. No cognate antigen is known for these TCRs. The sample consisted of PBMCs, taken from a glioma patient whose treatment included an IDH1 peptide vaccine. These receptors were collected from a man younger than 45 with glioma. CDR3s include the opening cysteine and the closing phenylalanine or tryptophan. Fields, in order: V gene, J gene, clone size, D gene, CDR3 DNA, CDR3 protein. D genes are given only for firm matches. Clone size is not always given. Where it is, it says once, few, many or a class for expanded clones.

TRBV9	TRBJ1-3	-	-	TGTGCCTCCTCGACCTTAGCCGCCTCTGGAAACACCATATATTTT	CASSTLAASGNTIYF
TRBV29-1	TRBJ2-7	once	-	TGCAGCGTTGTTGAATCCTACGAGCAGTACTTC	CSVVESYEQYF
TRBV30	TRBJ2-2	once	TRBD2	TGTGCCTGGATGAAGCTAGCGGGACCCGGGGAGCTGTTTTTT	CAWMKLAGPGELFF
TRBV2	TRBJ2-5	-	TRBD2	TGTGCCAGCAGTGAAGCTGGACTAGGGTTAGAGACCCAGTACTTC	CASSEAGLGLETQYF
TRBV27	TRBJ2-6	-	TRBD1	TGTGCCAGCAGTCGGCGGGACAGGGCCAACTCTGGGGCCAACGTCCTGACTTTC	CASSRRDRANSGANVLTF
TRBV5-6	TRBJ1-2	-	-	TGTGCCAGCAGCCGAGACGGGGGAGCCTATGGCTACACCTTC	CASSRDGGAYGYTF
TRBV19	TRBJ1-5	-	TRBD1	TGTGCCAGCAACAGGGGGGCAGCTCAGCCCCAGCATTTT	CASNRGAAQPQHF
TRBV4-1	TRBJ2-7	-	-	TGCGCCAGCAGCCCCCCAGACAGGTCGCCCTACGAGCAGTACTTC	CASSPPDRSPYEQYF
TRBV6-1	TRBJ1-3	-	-	TGTGCCAGCAGTGCAGAGACAGCTGCCACCATATATTTT	CASSAETAATIYF
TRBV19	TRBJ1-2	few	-	TGTGCCAGTATCGAGCGGGGGCTCGGCTATGGCTACACCTTC	CASIERGLGYGYTF
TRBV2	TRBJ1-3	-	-	TGTGCCAGCAGTGGGGGGCCCTCTGGAAACACCATATATTTT	CASSGGPSGNTIYF
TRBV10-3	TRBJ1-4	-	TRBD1	TGTGCCATCAGTGAGTCGTTGGGACAGGATGAAAAACTGTTTTTT	CAISESLGQDEKLFF
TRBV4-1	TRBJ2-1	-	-	TGCGCCAGCAGCCAAGATTTACCACCCCACAATGAGCAGTTCTTC	CASSQDLPPHNEQFF
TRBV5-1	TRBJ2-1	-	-	TGCGCCAGCAGCCCGGGGGGCGGACCCATCTCCTACAATGAGCAGTTCTTC	CASSPGGGPISYNEQFF
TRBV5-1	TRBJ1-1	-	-	TGCGCCAGCAGCTGGGGGGTCGACATGAACACTGAAGCTTTCTTT	CASSWGVDMNTEAFF
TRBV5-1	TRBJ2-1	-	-	TGCGCCAGCAGCCCTTCGGAGGGCAGGACCAATGAGCAGTTCTTC	CASSPSEGRTNEQFF
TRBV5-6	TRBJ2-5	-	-	TGTGCCACCATGGACGGCGCGTACCAAGAGACCCAGTACTTC	CATMDGAYQETQYF
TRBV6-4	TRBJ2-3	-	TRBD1	TGTGCCAGCGCCCGGGACAGGGGATTCCGCACAGATACGCAGTATTTT	CASARDRGFRTDTQYF
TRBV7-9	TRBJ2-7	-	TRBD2	TGTGCCAGCAGCTTAAGAGGTCTAGCGGGAGTCAACGAGCAGTACTTC	CASSLRGLAGVNEQYF
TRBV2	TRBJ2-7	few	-	TGTGCCAGCTCTTTGGGCGGCGAGCAGTACTTC	CASSLGGEQYF
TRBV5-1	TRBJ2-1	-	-	TGCGCCAGCAGCTTGGGGCAGGGAGGCAATGAGCAGTTCTTC	CASSLGQGGNEQFF
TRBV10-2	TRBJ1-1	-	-	TGCGCCAGCAGTGAGCCCTACATGACAGGATCAAGTAATGAAGCTTTCTTT	CASSEPYMTGSSNEAFF
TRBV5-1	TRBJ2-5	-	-	TGCGCCAGCAGCCGGACTACCCAAGAGACCCAGTACTTC	CASSRTTQETQYF
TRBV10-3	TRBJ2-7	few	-	TGTGCCATCAGTGACCCCCGGGACGCGAGCTCCTACGAGCAGTACTTC	CAISDPRDASSYEQYF
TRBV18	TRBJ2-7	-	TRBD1	TGTGCCAGCTCACCCCCGGGATGGGACAGGGGCTCCTACGAGCAGTACTTC	CASSPPGWDRGSYEQYF
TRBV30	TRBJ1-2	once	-	TGTGCCTGCCTCGGGGTGTCTGGCTACACCTTC	CACLGVSGYTF
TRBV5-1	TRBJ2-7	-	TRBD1	TGCGCCAGCAGCTCACTTACCACAGGGGGCTCCTACGAGCAGTACTTC	CASSSLTTGGSYEQYF
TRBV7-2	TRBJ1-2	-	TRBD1	TGTGCCAGCAGCCCGACAGGGCTCGGCTACACCTTC	CASSPTGLGYTF
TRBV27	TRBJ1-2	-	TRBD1	TGTGCCAGCAGTAACCTCGGGACAGCGAGGGCCTATGGCTACACCTTC	CASSNLGTARAYGYTF